One sample yielded the 15 T cell receptor beta chains listed below, sequenced in a study of response to subunit inactivated influenza vaccine. TCRdb recomputed calls from the RT-PCR reads with MiXCR, one row per CDR3 protein. The sample has under 750,000 distinct CDR3 sequences, roughly 12% seen once. Material: PBMCs from blood, obtained on the day of vaccination. The receptors derive from a man aged 45-65 years who received an inactivated influenza vaccine.

V and J are TRBV20-1 and TRBJ2-1, with a possible D match to TRBD1 (5 bases). This CDR3 comprises 15 residues. Germline V gene data show CDR1 as DFQATT and CDR2 as SNEGSKA (reference sequence). V was pared by 6 bases and J by 5 bases, with 20 bases between. DNA for the CDR3: TGCAGTGCAAAAATCAGGGTAACAACGAACAATGAGCAGTTCTTC. Encoded protein: CSAKIRVTTNNEQFF.

This clonotype was detected only a few times. The gene calls are TRBV6-1 and TRBJ2-3; TRBD2 might be the D (5 bases). Trimming cost V 4 bases and J 1 base, with 12 bases left between them. Germline loops: CDR1 MNHNS, CDR2 SASEGT. CDR3 length equals 15 residues. CDR3 nucleotide sequence: TGTGCCAGCAGTGCCGATGGGCGGGGCACAGATACGCAGTATTTT. This encodes CASSADGRGTDTQYF.

A few counts support this clonotype. This chain links TRBV29-1 with TRBJ2-7; D is unclear. CDR3 length: 12 amino acids. Per germline, CDR1 SQVTM and CDR2 ANQGSEA. V lost 6 bases to trimming and J lost 5 bases, with 14 bases between them. CDR3 coding DNA: TGCAGCGTACTTCACCCAGTCAACGAGCAGTACTTC. Translation: CSVLHPVNEQYF.

This clonotype was counted only a few times. This chain connects TRBV4-2 to TRBJ2-1; TRBD2 is a possible D gene (6 bases). From germline, CDR1 is LGHNA and CDR2 YNFKEQ. The CDR3 has 15 residues. V lost 1 base and J lost 5, with 12 bases in between. CDR3 sequence reads: CASSQALAQNNEQFF. CDR3 nucleotide sequence: TGTGCCAGCAGCCAAGCACTAGCACAAAACAATGAGCAGTTCTTC.

The rearrangement joins TRBV2 to TRBJ2-7; the D gene is possibly TRBD2 (6 bases). This CDR3 is 15 amino acids long. V was trimmed by 7 bases and J by 5 bases, leaving 21 bases between them. CDR1 and CDR2 from the germline V gene are SNHLY and FYNNEI. CDR3 in amino acids: CASTNGQGGLNEQYF. The DNA for the CDR3 is TGTGCCAGCACCAATGGCCAGGGAGGATTGAACGAGCAGTACTTC. Combining the CDR3 with reference TRBV2 and TRBJ2-7 gives the whole variable domain EPEVTQTPSHQVTQMGQEVILRCVPISNHLYFYWYRQILGQKVEFLVSFYNNEISEKSEIFDDQFSVERPDGSNFTLKIRSTKLEDSAMYFCASTNGQGGLNEQYFGPGTRLTVT.

J is TRBJ2-7 and V is TRBV9; 7 bases align to TRBD1. V was pared by 0 bases and J by 4 bases, with 4 bases of the junction left unmatched. This CDR3 comprises 14 residues. CDR1 and CDR2 from the germline V gene are SGDLS and YYNGEE. The CDR3 bases are TGTGCCAGCAGCGTAGGACAGGGAAAATACGAGCAGTACTTC. As protein: CASSVGQGKYEQYF.

In this sample, this clonotype turned up a few times. The genes are TRBV5-1 and TRBJ2-2, with 7 bases lining up with TRBD1. Germline CDR1 reads SGHRS; CDR2 reads YFSETQ. V was pared by 4 bases and J by 1 base, with 22 bases of the junction left unmatched. The CDR3 is made up of 21 amino acids. In DNA, the CDR3 is TGCGCCAGCAGCATTGGAAGTTTGGGGACAGCGCGGGCCTTGAACACCGGGGAGCTGTTTTTT. This codes for CASSIGSLGTARALNTGELFF.

This clonotype was counted many times. V usage is TRBV5-1 and J usage is TRBJ1-3; the D is unclear. The CDR3 length is 16 residues. Trimming pared 0 bases from V and 3 bases from J, leaving 13 bases between. Looked up from germline, CDR1 is SGHRS and CDR2 is YFSETQ. CDR3 in amino acids: CASSLEQASRGNTIYF. The CDR3 coding sequence is TGCGCCAGCAGCTTGGAGCAGGCCTCCCGTGGAAACACCATATATTTT. Filled out from reference TRBV5-1 and TRBJ1-3, the complete variable domain reads KAGVTQTPRYLIKTRGQQVTLSCSPISGHRSVSWYQQTPGQGLQFLFEYFSETQRNKGNFPGRFSGRQFSNSRSEMNVSTLELGDSALYLCASSLEQASRGNTIYFGEGSWLTVV.

This clonotype was picked up a small number of times. The CDR3 is CSAREDSGNTIYF. The CDR3 DNA sequence: TGCAGTGCTAGAGAAGACTCTGGAAACACCATATATTTT. The rearrangement uses TRBV20-1 and TRBJ1-3; D unclear. The CDR3 has 13 residues. CDR1 and CDR2 (germline): DFQATT, SNEGSKA (reference sequence). Deletions cut 0 bases from V and 0 bases from J, with 3 bases between.

This clonotype was counted only a few times. The chain links TRBV5-1 to TRBJ2-2; the match to TRBD2 covers 10 bases. The CDR3 length is 16 residues. Losses at the gene ends were 2 bases for V and 2 bases for J; bases not matched to a gene: 3. Germline V gene sequence: CDR1 SGHRS, CDR2 YFSETQ. The DNA of the CDR3 is TGCGCCAGCAGCTTAAGCGGGAGGGCTAACACCGGGGAGCTGTTTTTT. It is translated as CASSLSGRANTGELFF.

CDR3 residues: CSAIRDLRVLGTDTQYF. CDR3 nucleotide sequence: TGCAGTGCTATCCGGGACCTCCGGGTTCTTGGCACAGATACGCAGTATTTT. V and J are TRBV20-1 and TRBJ2-3; the D call may be TRBD1 or TRBD2 (5 bases each). Per germline, CDR1 DFQATT and CDR2 SNEGSKA (reference sequence). The CDR3 extends over 17 amino acids. V shed 4 bases and J shed 1 base, with 21 bases lying between them.

This clonotype was detected only a few times. CDR3 sequence (DNA): TGCAGCGTTCCCCCGGGACAGGGGGCCGGAGGCTACACCTTC. Protein: CSVPPGQGAGGYTF. The chain couples TRBV29-1 to TRBJ1-2; TRBD1 aligns across 12 bases. Germline loops: CDR1 SQVTM, CDR2 ANQGSEA. This CDR3 has 14 residues. Losses at the gene ends were 5 bases for V and 8 bases for J; bases not matched to a gene: 9.

V gene TRBV29-1 combines with J gene TRBJ2-5, with TRBD2 identical over 9 bases. Germline CDR1 reads SQVTM; CDR2 reads ANQGSEA. The J segment lost 4 bases and the V segment lost 7 bases, leaving 7 bases of the junction unmatched. CDR3 length equals 13 residues. The CDR3 region is CSGGREGPETQYF. The CDR3 nucleotides are TGCAGCGGGGGGCGGGAGGGCCCAGAGACCCAGTACTTC.

There are many counts of this clonotype. The chain has TRBV29-1 and TRBJ2-3, with 10 nucleotides matching TRBD1. J was trimmed by 2 bases and V by 0 bases; bases with no gene match: 8. Per the germline V gene, CDR1 is SQVTM and CDR2 is ANQGSEA. This CDR3 contains 17 residues. The CDR3 spells CSVEDFRQGAATDTQYF. CDR3 DNA sequence: TGCAGCGTTGAAGACTTCCGACAGGGGGCGGCCACAGATACGCAGTATTTT.

This chain uses TRBV27 with TRBJ2-2; D call uncertain. The CDR3 sequence is 14 residues long. Per germline, CDR1 MNHEY and CDR2 SMNVEV (reference sequence). V was pared by 4 bases and J by 5 bases, with 11 bases between. DNA of the CDR3: TGTGCCAGCAGTTATCAAACATATACCGGGGAGCTGTTTTTT. Protein product: CASSYQTYTGELFF.